This TCR beta chain was retrieved from a study of T cells expressing NK-cell markers. Study-level findings and limits: It remained uncertain whether the expanded NKG2C+ T cell clones were specific for HCMV antigens. In four donors, these clonotypes also led the CD3+CD56-NKG2C+ fraction. About 1.0-7.0% of CD8+ T cells in roughly six donors belonged to dominant NKG2C+ clonotypes.

Beta-chain TCR cDNA was generated via 5'RACE template switching with UMIs. Following a re-call of the 5' RACE reads, TCRdb has one entry per CDR3 protein and lacks DNA. The sample table sets out 300,000 to 500,000 distinct CDR3 sequences. Germline V CDR1 and CDR2: KGHSH, LQKENI. There are 17 residues in the CDR3. Details on this clonotype: What it binds is not known.

The receptor comes from a woman in her fifties or sixties in good health. Sequenced material: blood T cells: a sorted CD56 or NKG2C T cell subset, CD4+ or CD8+ T cells, or bulk PBMC T cells (not recorded which). The V and J genes are TRBV18 and TRBJ1-3. CDR3 protein: CASSPWGNSFSGNTIYF.